This is a list of T cell receptor beta chains from one sample in a study of CD8 T cells in ankylosing spondylitis. From the 5' RACE reads, TCRdb called clonotypes with MiXCR, one entry per CDR3 protein. Of about 360,000 distinct CDR3 sequences in the sample, approximately 14% were seen once. Sample: blood, either unsorted or a sorted T cell fraction (not recorded which). Receptors originate from a male donor with ankylosing spondylitis or in good health (not recorded which). Both conserved end residues are part of each CDR3. A D gene is named only where the DNA matches it firmly. Where a row states a size, it is once, few, many or the class of an expanded clone; other rows omit it.

clone size: few; D gene: TRBD1; J gene: TRBJ1-1; V gene: TRBV6-1; CDR3 protein: CASNPTGKGTEAFF; CDR3 DNA: TGTGCCAGCAATCCGACAGGGAAGGGCACTGAAGCTTTCTTT
clone size: few; D gene: -; J gene: TRBJ2-5; V gene: TRBV20-1; CDR3 protein: CSALALLPAEQETQYF; CDR3 DNA: TGCAGTGCGTTGGCTCTTCTCCCGGCGGAGCAAGAGACCCAGTACTTC
clone size: few; D gene: -; J gene: TRBJ1-1; V gene: TRBV29-1; CDR3 protein: CSVQPEAFF; CDR3 DNA: TGCAGCGTTCAGCCTGAAGCTTTCTTT
clone size: once; D gene: TRBD2; J gene: TRBJ2-5; V gene: TRBV5-1; CDR3 protein: CASSPQTSGGQETQYF; CDR3 DNA: TGCGCCAGCAGCCCTCAGACTAGCGGGGGGCAAGAGACCCAGTACTTC
clone size: few; D gene: TRBD2; J gene: TRBJ2-4; V gene: TRBV15; CDR3 protein: CATRPGGGSGSAKNIQYF; CDR3 DNA: TGTGCCACCAGACCCGGGGGGGGATCCGGGAGTGCCAAAAACATTCAGTACTTC
clone size: -; D gene: TRBD2; J gene: TRBJ2-3; V gene: TRBV10-3; CDR3 protein: CAISESGTSGQNTDTQYF; CDR3 DNA: TGTGCCATCAGTGAGTCGGGGACTAGCGGTCAAAACACAGATACGCAGTATTTT
clone size: once; D gene: TRBD1; J gene: TRBJ2-1; V gene: TRBV12-3/TRBV12-4; CDR3 protein: CASRHTGTVYNEQFF; CDR3 DNA: TGTGCCAGCAGGCACACCGGGACAGTATACAATGAGCAGTTCTTC
clone size: many; D gene: -; J gene: TRBJ2-2; V gene: TRBV7-9; CDR3 protein: CASSLGTENTGELFF; CDR3 DNA: TGTGCCAGCAGCTTAGGGACTGAGAACACCGGGGAGCTGTTTTTT
clone size: -; D gene: TRBD2; J gene: TRBJ2-5; V gene: TRBV29-1; CDR3 protein: CSVGNPRWGGEQETQYF; CDR3 DNA: TGCAGCGTTGGAAACCCTAGATGGGGAGGGGAGCAAGAGACCCAGTACTTC
clone size: many; D gene: TRBD1; J gene: TRBJ1-2; V gene: TRBV20-1; CDR3 protein: CSARVGQAWGYTF; CDR3 DNA: TGCAGTGCTAGAGTGGGACAGGCCTGGGGCTACACCTTC
clone size: few; D gene: TRBD1; J gene: TRBJ2-2; V gene: TRBV5-6; CDR3 protein: CASSFGTGVTGELFF; CDR3 DNA: TGTGCCAGCAGCTTCGGGACAGGGGTCACCGGGGAGCTGTTTTTT
clone size: -; D gene: TRBD2; J gene: TRBJ2-2; V gene: TRBV29-1; CDR3 protein: CSGAGDNTGELFF; CDR3 DNA: TGCAGCGGAGCGGGGGACAACACCGGGGAGCTGTTTTTT
clone size: few; D gene: TRBD1; J gene: TRBJ1-2; V gene: TRBV9; CDR3 protein: CASSLRDSSYGYTF; CDR3 DNA: TGTGCCAGCAGCCTCAGGGACAGCTCCTATGGCTACACCTTC
clone size: few; D gene: -; J gene: TRBJ2-2; V gene: TRBV12-3/TRBV12-4; CDR3 protein: CASSPPAYPSNTGELFF; CDR3 DNA: TGTGCCAGCAGTCCCCCGGCCTACCCTTCGAACACCGGGGAGCTGTTTTTT
clone size: -; D gene: -; J gene: TRBJ2-3; V gene: TRBV7-6; CDR3 protein: CASSPEGGRTDTQYF; CDR3 DNA: TGTGCCAGCAGCCCCGAGGGGGGTCGCACAGATACGCAGTATTTT
clone size: many; D gene: -; J gene: TRBJ1-1; V gene: TRBV5-1; CDR3 protein: CASSFGQMNTEAFF; CDR3 DNA: TGCGCCAGCAGCTTCGGACAGATGAACACTGAAGCTTTCTTT
clone size: -; D gene: TRBD1; J gene: TRBJ2-4; V gene: TRBV3-1; CDR3 protein: CASSATGVKNIQYF; CDR3 DNA: TGTGCCAGCAGCGCAACAGGGGTCAAAAACATTCAGTACTTC
clone size: few; D gene: -; J gene: TRBJ1-2; V gene: TRBV6-6; CDR3 protein: CASSYQGDYGYTF; CDR3 DNA: TGTGCCAGCAGTTATCAAGGGGATTATGGCTACACCTTC
clone size: -; D gene: -; J gene: TRBJ2-3; V gene: TRBV3-1; CDR3 protein: CASVRRADTQYF; CDR3 DNA: TGTGCCAGTGTCCGAAGAGCAGATACGCAGTATTTT
clone size: few; D gene: -; J gene: TRBJ2-7; V gene: TRBV7-8; CDR3 protein: CASSPLGQSYSYEQYF; CDR3 DNA: TGTGCCAGCAGCCCCCTCGGACAGTCCTACTCCTACGAGCAGTACTTC
clone size: -; D gene: -; J gene: TRBJ2-5; V gene: TRBV9; CDR3 protein: CASSVGLGKETQYF; CDR3 DNA: TGTGCCAGCAGCGTAGGGCTGGGTAAAGAGACCCAGTACTTC
clone size: -; D gene: -; J gene: TRBJ1-3; V gene: TRBV20-1; CDR3 protein: CSARVSGNTIYF; CDR3 DNA: TGCAGTGCTAGAGTTTCTGGAAACACCATATATTTT
clone size: -; D gene: TRBD1; J gene: TRBJ1-1; V gene: TRBV18; CDR3 protein: CASSPETGGLDTEAFF; CDR3 DNA: TGTGCCAGCTCACCAGAGACAGGGGGATTGGACACTGAAGCTTTCTTT
clone size: -; D gene: -; J gene: TRBJ1-2; V gene: TRBV4-1; CDR3 protein: CASSQRFGYTF; CDR3 DNA: TGCGCCAGCAGCCAGAGATTTGGCTACACCTTC
clone size: few; D gene: TRBD2; J gene: TRBJ2-3; V gene: TRBV6-6; CDR3 protein: CASSGLGTDTQYF; CDR3 DNA: TGTGCCTCGTCGGGACTAGGGACAGATACGCAGTATTTT
clone size: few; D gene: TRBD1; J gene: TRBJ1-1; V gene: TRBV12-3/TRBV12-4; CDR3 protein: CASSQTGGNTEAFF; CDR3 DNA: TGTGCCAGCAGCCAAACAGGGGGTAATACTGAAGCTTTCTTT
clone size: few; D gene: TRBD1; J gene: TRBJ2-7; V gene: TRBV12-3/TRBV12-4; CDR3 protein: CASSPGTGRVEQYF; CDR3 DNA: TGTGCCAGCAGTCCCGGGACAGGGCGTGTCGAGCAGTACTTC
clone size: few; D gene: TRBD1; J gene: TRBJ1-4; V gene: TRBV18; CDR3 protein: CASSPARGTGAEKLFF; CDR3 DNA: TGTGCCAGCTCACCCGCCAGGGGGACAGGGGCTGAAAAACTGTTTTTT
clone size: -; D gene: -; J gene: TRBJ2-7; V gene: TRBV3-1; CDR3 protein: CASSLSGGPHEQYF; CDR3 DNA: TGTGCCAGCAGCCTGTCCGGGGGGCCCCACGAGCAGTACTTC
clone size: -; D gene: -; J gene: TRBJ2-7; V gene: TRBV20-1; CDR3 protein: CSARDGPAWEQYF; CDR3 DNA: TGCAGTGCTAGAGATGGGCCAGCTTGGGAGCAGTACTTC
clone size: many; D gene: TRBD2; J gene: TRBJ2-1; V gene: TRBV5-1; CDR3 protein: CASRPLAGDYNEQFF; CDR3 DNA: TGCGCCAGCAGACCCCTAGCGGGGGACTACAATGAGCAGTTCTTC
clone size: -; D gene: -; J gene: TRBJ1-1; V gene: TRBV5-6; CDR3 protein: CASSSTGSDTEAFF; CDR3 DNA: TGTGCCAGCAGCTCTACAGGGTCCGACACTGAAGCTTTCTTT
clone size: many; D gene: TRBD1; J gene: TRBJ2-7; V gene: TRBV6-1; CDR3 protein: CASTRTGDVYEQYF; CDR3 DNA: TGTGCCAGCACTCGGACAGGGGATGTCTACGAGCAGTACTTC
clone size: -; D gene: -; J gene: TRBJ2-7; V gene: TRBV20-1; CDR3 protein: CSARDIGGWYEQYF; CDR3 DNA: TGCAGTGCTAGAGATATTGGGGGCTGGTACGAGCAGTACTTC
clone size: few; D gene: -; J gene: TRBJ1-4; V gene: TRBV15; CDR3 protein: CATSSSARGINEKLFF; CDR3 DNA: TGTGCCACCAGCAGTTCCGCTCGGGGAATTAATGAAAAACTGTTTTTT
clone size: -; D gene: -; J gene: TRBJ1-1; V gene: TRBV19; CDR3 protein: CASSPTTTGKGEAFF; CDR3 DNA: TGTGCCAGTAGTCCTACCACTACAGGGAAAGGGGAAGCTTTCTTT
clone size: many; D gene: -; J gene: TRBJ2-7; V gene: TRBV7-9; CDR3 protein: CASSLGGNSYEQYF; CDR3 DNA: TGTGCCAGCAGCTTAGGTGGCAACTCCTACGAGCAGTACTTC
clone size: few; D gene: TRBD2; J gene: TRBJ2-1; V gene: TRBV12-5; CDR3 protein: CASGLVRASGGAYNEQFF; CDR3 DNA: TGTGCTAGTGGTTTGGTACGGGCTAGCGGGGGGGCCTACAATGAGCAGTTCTTC